Shown below are 15 T cell receptor beta chains from a single sample sequenced in a study of cytomegalovirus exposure and HLA in healthy donors. Primers included in the PCR were 60 Vbeta and 13 Jbeta primers. Only in-frame clones appear in the TCRdb table, and some are missing; sequencing was by immunoSEQ multiplex PCR. The sample carries 150,000 or so clones, approximately 84% recorded once. The sample taken for sequencing was PBMCs. These receptors were collected from a woman aged 50 to 65 in good health and CMV-seropositive.

This clone was detected a few times. The chain recombines TRBV25-1 with TRBJ1-2, with D perhaps matching TRBD1 (6 bases). CDR3 length equals 15 residues. From germline, CDR1 is MGHDK and CDR2 SYGVNS. Deletions cut 1 base from V and 4 bases from J, with 13 bases between. CDR3 amino acids: CASSEWGGLGYGYTF. DNA for the CDR3: TGTGCCAGCAGTGAATGGGGGGGGCTGGGCTATGGCTACACCTTC.

The gene calls are TRBV30 and TRBJ2-5; D might be TRBD1 (5 bases). This CDR3 is 13 amino acids long. V was shortened by 3 bases and J by 3 bases, with 11 bases between the two germline ends. Germline values: CDR1 GTSNPN, CDR2 SVGIG (reference sequence). The CDR3 DNA is TGTGCCTGGAGCGACGTAGGGGAAGAGACCCAGTACTTC. Protein product: CAWSDVGEETQYF.

V and J are TRBV7-9 and TRBJ2-2; 9 bases map to TRBD2. Germline values: CDR1 SEHNR, CDR2 FQNEAQ (reference sequence). The CDR3 covers 16 residues. The junction had 5 bases not matched to a gene; V was cut back by 1 base and J by 5 bases. For the CDR3, the DNA is TGTGCCAGCAGCTTAGGGCGGGGGGGCCCTACCGGGGAGCTGTTTTTT. This encodes CASSLGRGGPTGELFF.

The chain combines TRBV7-9 with TRBJ2-2; D call uncertain. Germline V gene sequence: CDR1 SEHNR, CDR2 FQNEAQ (reference sequence). The CDR3 is 15 residues long. Trimming cost V 1 base and J 1 base, with 7 bases left between them. The CDR3 bases are TGTGCCAGCAGCTTAGGGCAGGTGAACACCGGGGAGCTGTTTTTT. Encoded protein: CASSLGQVNTGELFF.

The gene calls are TRBV4-3 and TRBJ2-2, with 7 bases identical to TRBD1. This CDR3 is built from 16 residues. Germline V lookup: CDR1 LGHNA, CDR2 YSLEER. V was clipped by 0 bases and J by 2 bases; unmatched bases: 3. As DNA, the CDR3 is TGCGCCAGCAGCCAAGATGTAGGGGGCAACACCGGGGAGCTGTTTTTT. Amino acid sequence: CASSQDVGGNTGELFF.

The chain links TRBV10-3 to TRBJ2-3, with D unresolved. V was trimmed by 2 bases and J by 9 bases, leaving 9 bases between them. The CDR3 covers 12 residues. Germline V gene lookup returns CDR1 ENHRY and CDR2 SYGVKD. DNA for the CDR3: TGTGCCATCAGTGAGCTAGGAGTGACGCAGTATTTT. Protein: CAISELGVTQYF.

This rearrangement joins TRBV7-2 to TRBJ1-1; D is perhaps TRBD1 (5 bases). The CDR3 contains 13 residues. The V gene's germline CDR1 is SGHTA and CDR2 FQGNSA. V was trimmed by 6 bases and J by 1 base, leaving 9 bases between them. The CDR3 bases are TGTGCCAGCAGTCGGGGGGGGAACACTGAAGCTTTCTTT. Translating gives CASSRGGNTEAFF.

The genes are TRBV11-2 and TRBJ2-5; D possibly corresponds to TRBD2 (5 bases). V lost 5 bases, J lost 9 bases, and 13 bases lay in between. There are 12 residues in the CDR3. Germline V gene data show CDR1 as SGHAT and CDR2 as FQNNGV. The CDR3 protein is CASSPEGVAQYF. The CDR3 nucleotides are TGTGCCAGCAGCCCCGAGGGCGTGGCCCAGTACTTC.

Regarding this clone: The junction does not match germline at one end; this may be a read error. The chain employs TRBV11-2 and TRBJ2-2; 8 bases match TRBD1. This CDR3 comprises 15 residues. The germline gives CDR1 SGHAT, CDR2 FQNNGV. The CDR3 sequence is CASSPRTGNAGELFF. In DNA, the CDR3 is TGTGCCAGCAGCCCGCGGACAGGGAACGCCGGGGAGCTGTTTTTT.

This chain uses TRBV6-5 with TRBJ2-3, with a possible D match to TRBD1 (6 bases). Germline CDR1 is MNHEY and CDR2 is SVGAGI. The CDR3 is made up of 15 amino acids. V lost 4 bases, J lost 0 bases, and 11 bases lay in between. CDR3 loop: CASSFTGISTDTQYF. The DNA for the CDR3 is TGTGCCAGCAGTTTTACAGGGATAAGCACAGATACGCAGTATTTT.

The chain carries TRBV18 and TRBJ1-4; D is undetermined. The V gene lost 3 bases and the J gene lost 3 bases, with 5 bases spanning the gap. This CDR3 comprises 13 residues. The germline gives CDR1 KGHSH, CDR2 LQKENI. CDR3: CASSPSANEKLFF. The CDR3 region has the DNA TGTGCCAGCTCACCGTCTGCTAATGAAAAACTGTTTTTT.

This clone showed up just a few times. The chain uses TRBV13 and TRBJ1-1; D is uncertain. Germline CDR1 PRHDT, CDR2 FYEKMQ (reference sequence). V was shortened by 5 bases and J by 1 base, with 8 bases between the two germline ends. The CDR3 consists of 13 residues. The CDR3 protein is CASSPGRNTEAFF. The CDR3 DNA sequence: TGTGCCAGCAGCCCAGGTAGGAACACTGAAGCTTTCTTT.

The chain joins TRBV7-9 to TRBJ2-7, with 7 bases fitting TRBD1. Germline V gives CDR1 SEHNR, CDR2 FQNEAQ (reference sequence). The CDR3 sequence is 14 residues long. Trimming at V came to 5 bases and at J to 3 bases, leaving 7 bases not matched to a gene. CDR3 loop: CASSTKGAVYEQYF. In nucleotides, the CDR3 is TGTGCCAGCAGCACAAAGGGGGCGGTCTACGAGCAGTACTTC. Combining the CDR3 with reference TRBV7-9 and TRBJ2-7 gives the whole variable domain DTGVSQNPRHKITKRGQNVTFRCDPISEHNRLYWYRQTLGQGPEFLTYFQNEAQLEKSRLLSDRFSAERPKGSFSTLEIQRTEQGDSAMYLCASSTKGAVYEQYFGPGTRLTVT.

The J gene is TRBJ2-5, the V gene TRBV28, with 14 nucleotides matching TRBD2. Germline loops: CDR1 MDHEN, CDR2 SYDVKM. The CDR3 has 13 amino acids. With 8 bases clipped from V and 12 bases from J, the junction kept 8 bases outside the gene matches. The CDR3 DNA follows: TGTGCCAGCGAAGGGACTAGCGGGAGTTTAGAGTACTTC. Translated: CASEGTSGSLEYF.

The V gene is TRBV9, the J gene TRBJ2-7; no firm D call. Germline V gene data show CDR1 as SGDLS and CDR2 as YYNGEE. V was trimmed by 5 bases and J by 4 bases, leaving 13 bases between them. There are 13 residues in the CDR3. Here the CDR3 reads CASSFGDRYEQYF. The CDR3, as DNA: TGTGCCAGCAGTTTCGGAGATCGATACGAGCAGTACTTC. Based on the CDR3 plus reference TRBV9 and TRBJ2-7, the full variable domain is DSGVTQTPKHLITATGQRVTLRCSPRSGDLSVYWYQQSLDQGLQFLIQYYNGEERAKGNILERFSAQQFPDLHSELNLSSLELGDSALYFCASSFGDRYEQYFGPGTRLTVT.